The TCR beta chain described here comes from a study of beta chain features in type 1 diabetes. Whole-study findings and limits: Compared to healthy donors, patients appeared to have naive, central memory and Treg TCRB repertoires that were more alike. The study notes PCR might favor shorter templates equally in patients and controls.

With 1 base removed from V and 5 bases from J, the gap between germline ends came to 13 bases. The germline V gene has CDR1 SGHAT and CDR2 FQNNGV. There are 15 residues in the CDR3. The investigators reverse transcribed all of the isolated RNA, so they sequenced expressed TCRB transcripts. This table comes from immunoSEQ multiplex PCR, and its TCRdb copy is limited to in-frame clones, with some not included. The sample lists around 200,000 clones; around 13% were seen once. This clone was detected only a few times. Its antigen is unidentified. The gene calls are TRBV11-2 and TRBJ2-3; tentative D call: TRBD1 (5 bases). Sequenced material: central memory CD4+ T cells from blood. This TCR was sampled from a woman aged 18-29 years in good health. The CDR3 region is CASSLGRAPLDTQYF. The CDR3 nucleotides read TGTGCCAGCAGCTTAGGCAGGGCTCCCCTAGATACGCAGTATTTT.